The T cell receptor beta chain under discussion was sequenced for a study of CD8 T cells in ankylosing spondylitis (dated 2017 in TCRdb). Broadly, across the study: To find TCR variants linked to disease, the study profiled T cell receptor beta repertoires in ankylosing spondylitis patients and healthy donors. The whole study cohort included 90 to 120 healthy donors and roughly 24 ankylosing spondylitis patients. Samples of peripheral blood were taken, and for ankylosing spondylitis patients, synovial fluid was collected as well.

Overall study results and their limits: Significant enrichment of the disease-linked clones was reported in matched synovial fluid samples from ankylosing spondylitis patients. A TCR beta motif made up of seven or eight highly homologous amino acid variants appeared to be characteristic of blood from ankylosing spondylitis patients. Some motif variants had previously been reported in the synovial fluid and blood of reactive arthritis patients, which suggests shared mechanisms of disease initiation. The disease-linked clones had a CD8+ phenotype and were found at relatively low frequencies in peripheral blood.

The sample holds many counts of this clonotype. Its antigen remains undetermined. Base qualities are not recorded, but no much larger clone differs from it by a single base. For sequencing, an Illumina HiSeq 2500 was employed. Quantitative 5'-RACE with molecular barcodes was the method used to prepare the TCR beta libraries. The authors processed their data as follows. A new computational method based on a probabilistic model of VDJ rearrangement was used to identify disease-linked TCR variants. TCRdb trimmed the raw reads at Q25, called clones with MiXCR and kept productive beta chains. A single entry per CDR3 protein holds the most common genes and DNA from its merged rows. These V and J calls derive from TCRdb rather than the authors' analysis. A total of 750,000 to 850,000 distinct CDR3 sequences appear in this sample, approximately 10% of them only once. The biggest ten clones account for 0.51% of the sample.

Per the germline V gene, SGHRS is the CDR1 and YFSETQ is the CDR2. There are 15 amino acids in the CDR3, from cysteine to phenylalanine inclusive. Just the 45-base CDR3 DNA is kept, in frame starting at base 1. V is pruned by 2 bases and J by 3 bases, leaving 5 bases of the junction without a gene match. Sequenced input: blood, either unsorted or a sorted T cell fraction (not recorded which). The clonotype comes from a male donor with ankylosing spondylitis. In this chain, TRBV5-1 is recombined with TRBJ2-3; 8 middle bases align to TRBD2. The CDR3 reads CASSLRRGETDTQYF. The DNA sequence is given as TGCGCCAGCAGCTTACGGCGGGGGGAAACAGATACGCAGTATTTT.